Described below is a single TCR beta chain sequence and its context. This entry belongs to a study of blood T cell repertoires in COVID-19. At the level of the study: Samples of COVID-19 (acute and convalescent) were obtained from the United States, Italy and Spain. From T cells, B-cell-depleted T cells, or PBMCs came the material, which was cDNA or gDNA.

The V end was cut by 3 bases, the J end by 3 bases, with 9 bases between. This CDR3 region has 13 residues. Per the study methods: Amplified reference gene primers provided the basis for estimating nucleated cell counts. The repertoire was sequenced with immunoSEQ multiplex PCR; TCRdb's copy has only in-frame clones and lacks some. Clone size and V and J calls were adopted from that table, with D and trimming inferred from the DNA. This sample has some 270,000 clones, with about 80% found just once. The receptor's source is an older person with COVID-19, enrolled during active disease. Sequencing was carried out using peripheral blood. The V gene is TRBV12-3 or TRBV12-4, the J gene TRBJ2-7, with D hard to call. CDR3 region: CASSLVHGYEQYF. The CDR3 DNA follows: TGTGCCAGCAGTTTGGTCCACGGCTACGAGCAGTACTTC.